The entry that follows covers one TCR beta chain sequence. Its recognized antigen is unknown. No base quality values were provided; no much bigger clone lies one nucleotide off. TCRbeta CDR3 regions were amplified from genomic DNA by means of the immunoSEQ Assay, a bias-controlled multiplex PCR. Per the original workflow: Nucleated cell counts per sample were estimated from amplification of reference gene primers within the assay. Sequence reads were collapsed and filtered to measure the absolute abundance of every unique TCRbeta CDR3 rearrangement. For each sample, productive Simpson clonality was calculated by taking the square root of Simpson's diversity index across productive rearrangements. TCRdb took over this immuneACCESS table, retaining in-frame rearrangements with V and J assigned. Such tables are incomplete; in checked studies, under half of the missing clones stem from an unresolved V gene, and the remainder is unexplained. V, J and clone size reflect that table, while D and trimming were determined from the DNA. This sample lists more than 50,000 clones; about 78% were detected once. The biggest ten clones account for 50% to 55% of the sample.

The sample comes from a study of blood T cell repertoires in COVID-19 (dated by TCRdb to between 2020 and 2021). Some background on the complete study: The collaborator samples originated in the United States, Italy and Spain and spanned the acute and convalescent phases of COVID-19. The prospective study material was composed of cDNA or gDNA derived from T cells, B-cell-depleted T cells, or PBMCs. The dataset comprised deeply sampled blood TCRbeta repertoires from subjects exposed to, actively infected with, or recovered from COVID-19. Sample metadata almost always included a de-identified subject ID, COVID-19 status, age in years and sex. Where HLA class I and class II types were available, the types were taken from metadata supplied by the sample provider, not from assay-based typing. The repertoires were released in a freely available public database intended as a resource for research on the immune response to SARS-CoV-2. The samples were drawn from the first 160 participants of the ongoing ImmuneRACE study and from about 1,200 subjects provided by 6 global collaborators. Broad study findings and their caveats: How much clinical and demographic metadata was included differed by source and by participant, and the metadata was provided uncurated.

The collaborating institutions used their own protocols to collect whole blood in K2EDTA tubes. Collaborator samples were shipped for TCRbeta analysis as frozen whole blood, isolated PBMCs, or DNA extracted from either sample type. V and J are trimmed by 2 bases and 5 bases, and the gene matches miss 9 bases of the junction. The CDR3 covers 15 residues, taking in both the cysteine and the phenylalanine. Of the read, only the CDR3 DNA is kept; its 45 bases are in frame from base 1. Looking up the germline V gene yields CDR1 SGHVS and CDR2 FQNEAQ. The sample taken for sequencing was peripheral blood. In this chain, TRBV7-8 is recombined with TRBJ2-7, with 7 bases in between that match TRBD1. The source is a woman of 80 years or more with acute or convalescent COVID-19. This receptor carries the CDR3 CASSLRSQGENEQYF. The DNA sequence is given as TGTGCCAGCAGCTTAAGGAGCCAGGGGGAGAACGAGCAGTACTTC. This CDR3, with the reference TRBV7-8 and TRBJ2-7 proteins standing in past its ends, gives the full variable domain GAGVSQSPRYKVAKRGQDVALRCDPISGHVSLFWYQQALGQGPEFLTYFQNEAQLDKSGLPSDRFFAERPEGSVSTLKIQRTQQEDSAVYLCASSLRSQGENEQYFGPGTRLTVT.